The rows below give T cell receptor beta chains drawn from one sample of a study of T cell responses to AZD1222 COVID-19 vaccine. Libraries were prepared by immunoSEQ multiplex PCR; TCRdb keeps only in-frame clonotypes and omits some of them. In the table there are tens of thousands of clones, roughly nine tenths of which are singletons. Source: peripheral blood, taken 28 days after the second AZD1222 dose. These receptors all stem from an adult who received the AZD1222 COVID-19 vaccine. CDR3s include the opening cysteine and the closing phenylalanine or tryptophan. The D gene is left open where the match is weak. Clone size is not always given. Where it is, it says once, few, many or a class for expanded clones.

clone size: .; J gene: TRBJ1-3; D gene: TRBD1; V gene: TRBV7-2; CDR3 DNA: TGTGCCACCCCCGGACCGACAGGGGATAGAAACACCATATATTTT; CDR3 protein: CATPGPTGDRNTIYF
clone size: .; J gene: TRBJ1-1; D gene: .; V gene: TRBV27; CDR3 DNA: TGTGCCAGCGCCCGGTCCCGAGGGACTGAAGCTTTCTTT; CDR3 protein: CASARSRGTEAFF
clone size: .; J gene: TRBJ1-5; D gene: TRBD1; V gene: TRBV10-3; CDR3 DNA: TGTGCCATCAGTGAGTCGGACAGGGGTAATCAGCCCCAGCATTTT; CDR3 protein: CAISESDRGNQPQHF
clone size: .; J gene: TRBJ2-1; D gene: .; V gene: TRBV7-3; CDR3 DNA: TGTGCCAGCAGCTTAACCCCCAACCCCGATGAGCAGTTCTTC; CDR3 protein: CASSLTPNPDEQFF
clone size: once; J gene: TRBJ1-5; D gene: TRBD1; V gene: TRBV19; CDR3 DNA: TGTGCCAGTACCACCCAGGGGGGCAATCAGCCCCAGCATTTT; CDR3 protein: CASTTQGGNQPQHF
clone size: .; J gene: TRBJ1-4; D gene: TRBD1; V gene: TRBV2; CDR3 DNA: TGTGCCAGCAGTGAAGTCGGGACAGGGAATGAAAAACTGTTTTTT; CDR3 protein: CASSEVGTGNEKLFF
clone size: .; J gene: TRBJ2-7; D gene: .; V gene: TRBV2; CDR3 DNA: TGTGCCAGCAGTGAAGGGGCGAGACGAACCTACGAGCAGTACTTC; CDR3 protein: CASSEGARRTYEQYF
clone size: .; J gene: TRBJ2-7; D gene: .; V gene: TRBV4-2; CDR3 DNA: TGTGCCAGCAGCCAAGATGGAGCCAGCGACTACGAGCAGTACTTC; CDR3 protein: CASSQDGASDYEQYF
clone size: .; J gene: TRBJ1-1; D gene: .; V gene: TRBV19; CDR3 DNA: TGTGCCAGTAGTATAGATGGCAGGGAAGGGACTGAAGCTTTCTTT; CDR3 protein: CASSIDGREGTEAFF
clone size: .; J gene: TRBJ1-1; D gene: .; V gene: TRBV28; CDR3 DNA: TGTGCCAGCATCAACGGTGGGAGAAACACTGAAGCTTTCTTT; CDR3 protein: CASINGGRNTEAFF
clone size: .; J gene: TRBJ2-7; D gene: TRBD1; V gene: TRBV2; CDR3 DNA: TGTGCCAGCAGTGTGGACAGGGGGTCCTACGAGCAGTACTTC; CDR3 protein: CASSVDRGSYEQYF
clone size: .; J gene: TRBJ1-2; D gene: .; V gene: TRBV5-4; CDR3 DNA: TGTGCCAGCAGCTCATTCTTAAGCGGGAACTATGGCTACACCTTC; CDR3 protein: CASSSFLSGNYGYTF
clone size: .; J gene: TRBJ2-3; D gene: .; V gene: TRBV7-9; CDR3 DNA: TGTGCCAGCAGCTTTGGCGGGGCAGATACGCAGTATTTT; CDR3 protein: CASSFGGADTQYF
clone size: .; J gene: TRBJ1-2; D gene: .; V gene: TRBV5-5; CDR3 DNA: TGTGCCAGCAGCTTGGGACCTGGGGCTGGCTACACCTTC; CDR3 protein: CASSLGPGAGYTF
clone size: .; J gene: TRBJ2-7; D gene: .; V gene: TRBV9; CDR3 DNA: TGTGCCAGCAGCGTAGGGATCCAGGGGGGATCCTACGAGCAGTACTTC; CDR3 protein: CASSVGIQGGSYEQYF
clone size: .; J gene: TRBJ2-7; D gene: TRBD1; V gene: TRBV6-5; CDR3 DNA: TGTGCCAGCACCCGACAGGGTTACGAGCAGTACTTC; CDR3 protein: CASTRQGYEQYF
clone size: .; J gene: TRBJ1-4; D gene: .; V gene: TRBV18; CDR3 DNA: TGTGCCAGCTCCGAATACGGAGGGGAGGATGAAAAACTGTTTTTT; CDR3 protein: CASSEYGGEDEKLFF
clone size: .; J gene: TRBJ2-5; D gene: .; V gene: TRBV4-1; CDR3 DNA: TGCGCCAGCAGCCAGGCCCGCGCCGGCGGGACCCAGTACTTC; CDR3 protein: CASSQARAGGTQYF
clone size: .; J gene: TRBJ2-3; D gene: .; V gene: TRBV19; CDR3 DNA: TGTGCCAGTAGCCCACGGGCCGGGACGCACACAGATACGCAGTATTTT; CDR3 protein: CASSPRAGTHTDTQYF
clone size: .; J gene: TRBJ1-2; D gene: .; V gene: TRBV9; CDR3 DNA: TGTGCCAGCGGCGGGTCTGGGCCTCTTAACTATGGCTACACCTTC; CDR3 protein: CASGGSGPLNYGYTF
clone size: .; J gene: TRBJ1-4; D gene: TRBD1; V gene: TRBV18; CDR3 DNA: TGTGCCAGCTCACCAACCCCCCGGACAGGAGCTGAAAAACTGTTTTTT; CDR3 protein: CASSPTPRTGAEKLFF
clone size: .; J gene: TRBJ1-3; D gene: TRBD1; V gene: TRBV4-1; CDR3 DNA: TGCGCCAGCAGCCAGGCTGGACAGGGGGGAAACACCATATATTTT; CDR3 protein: CASSQAGQGGNTIYF
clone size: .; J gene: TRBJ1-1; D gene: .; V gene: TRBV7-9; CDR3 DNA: TGTGCCAGCGGTCGTCGTGCGGTCGAGGTCACTGAAGCTTTCTTT; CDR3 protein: CASGRRAVEVTEAFF
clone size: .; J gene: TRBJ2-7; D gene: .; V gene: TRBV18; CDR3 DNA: TGTGCCAGCTCATCGCAACCAGGGTACGAGCAGTACTTC; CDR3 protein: CASSSQPGYEQYF
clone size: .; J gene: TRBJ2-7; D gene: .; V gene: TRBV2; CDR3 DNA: TGTGCCAGCAGTTTCCCCGGGTCCTACGAGCAGTACTTC; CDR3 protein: CASSFPGSYEQYF
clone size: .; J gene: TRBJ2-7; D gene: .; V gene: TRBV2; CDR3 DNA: TGTGCCAGCAGCCCCCGGGCGCGGGCCCGCTCCTACGAGCAGTACTTC; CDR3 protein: CASSPRARARSYEQYF
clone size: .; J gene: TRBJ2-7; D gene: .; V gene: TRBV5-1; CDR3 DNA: TGCGCCAGCAGCTTGGTTCCATTTGAGCAGTACTTC; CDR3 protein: CASSLVPFEQYF
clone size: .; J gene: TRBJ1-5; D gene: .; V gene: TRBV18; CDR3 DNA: TGTGCCAGCTCACCAAAGACAGAGAATCAGCCCCAGCATTTT; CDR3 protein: CASSPKTENQPQHF
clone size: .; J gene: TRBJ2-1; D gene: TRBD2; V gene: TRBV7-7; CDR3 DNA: TGTGCCAGCAGCCCGGCACTAGCGGGGGTTGGAAATGAGCAGTTCTTC; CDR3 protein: CASSPALAGVGNEQFF
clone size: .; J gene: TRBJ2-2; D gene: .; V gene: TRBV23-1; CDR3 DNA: TGCGCCAGCAGTCAATCGGAAATAGGGGGTGACACCGGGGAGCTGTTTTTT; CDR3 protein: CASSQSEIGGDTGELFF
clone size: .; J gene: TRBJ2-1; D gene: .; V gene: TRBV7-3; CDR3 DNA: TGTGCCAGCAGCTTACAGGACGGGGCCTTCAATGAGCAGTTCTTC; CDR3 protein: CASSLQDGAFNEQFF
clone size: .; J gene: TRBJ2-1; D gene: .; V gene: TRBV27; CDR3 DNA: TGTGCCAGCAGTTTATCCGGGGGGCCCTGGTTCTTC; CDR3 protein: CASSLSGGPWFF
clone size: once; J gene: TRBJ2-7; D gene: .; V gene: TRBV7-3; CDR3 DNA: TGTGCCAGCAGCTTAATATGGGATTGGCAGTACTTC; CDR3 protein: CASSLIWDWQYF
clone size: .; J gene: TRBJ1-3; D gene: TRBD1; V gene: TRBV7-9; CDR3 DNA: TGTGCCAGCAGCTCCGGGACAGGGGACTTCTCTGGAAACACCATATATTTT; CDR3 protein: CASSSGTGDFSGNTIYF
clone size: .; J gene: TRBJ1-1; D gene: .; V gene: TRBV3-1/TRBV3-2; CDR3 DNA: TGTGCCAGCAGCCACTCTTGGAGCAGGATAAACACTGAAGCTTTCTTT; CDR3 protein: CASSHSWSRINTEAFF
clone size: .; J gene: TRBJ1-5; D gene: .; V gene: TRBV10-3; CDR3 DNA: TGTGCCATCAGTGGCAATAATCAGCCCCAGCATTTT; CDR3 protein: CAISGNNQPQHF
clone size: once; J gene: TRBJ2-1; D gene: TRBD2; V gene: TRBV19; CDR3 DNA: TGTGCCAGTAGTATAGGGGGGACTAGCGGAGGGAACTCCTACAATGAGCAGTTCTTC; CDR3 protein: CASSIGGTSGGNSYNEQFF
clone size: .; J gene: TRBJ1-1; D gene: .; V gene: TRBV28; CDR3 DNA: TGTGCCGCCAAAATAGTCCCTGAAGCTTTCTTT; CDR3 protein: CAAKIVPEAFF
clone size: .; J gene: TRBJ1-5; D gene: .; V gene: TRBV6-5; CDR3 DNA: TGTGCCAGCAGTTACAGGGTGCGTCAGCCCCAGCATTTT; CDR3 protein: CASSYRVRQPQHF
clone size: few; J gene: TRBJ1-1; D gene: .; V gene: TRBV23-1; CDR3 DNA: TGCGCCAGCAGCCAATCTGACGTGGCGAACACTGAAGCTTTCTTT; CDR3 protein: CASSQSDVANTEAFF